Presented here are 2 T cell receptor beta chains from one specimen sequenced in a study of blood T cells in healthy people across ages (dated by TCRdb to between 2014 and 2016). Receptor libraries were prepared by 5' RACE. Sequencing was performed on an Illumina HiSeq 2500. The second PCR ran for about 6 to 12 cycles and used a J-beta primer mix along with a sample-barcoded 5' primer. Using fastp trimming at Q25 and MiXCR clonotype assembly, TCRdb reanalyzed the public sequencing data and kept in-frame beta chains. CDR3 protein duplicates are merged, each entry listing the most common genes and DNA. The table for this sample lists about 1.5 million distinct CDR3 sequences; about 42% of them were counted only once. The ten most abundant clones make up just over 4% of the sample. Source material: blood. These receptor sequences come from a woman between 18 and 29 years old in good health.

The V gene is TRBV4-3, the J gene TRBJ2-7; 8 bases are a match to TRBD1. The CDR3 has 16 amino acids. V dropped 3 bases and J dropped 3; count of bases not matched to a gene: 10. CDR1 and CDR2 (germline): LGHNA, YSLEER. The CDR3: CASSQTRGQGYYEQYF. CDR3 nucleotides: TGCGCCAGCAGCCAGACCAGAGGACAGGGCTACTACGAGCAGTACTTC.

This clonotype was observed many times. The V and J genes are TRBV15 and TRBJ2-7, with D possibly matching TRBD1 (5 bases). The CDR3 covers 13 residues. CDR1 is LNHNV and CDR2 is YYDKDF in the germline V gene (reference sequence). With 0 bases removed from V and 7 bases from J, the gap between germline ends came to 10 bases. Written as DNA, the CDR3 is TGTGCCACCAGCAGAGATCTTCAGGGAGAGCAGTACTTC. The encoded protein is CATSRDLQGEQYF.